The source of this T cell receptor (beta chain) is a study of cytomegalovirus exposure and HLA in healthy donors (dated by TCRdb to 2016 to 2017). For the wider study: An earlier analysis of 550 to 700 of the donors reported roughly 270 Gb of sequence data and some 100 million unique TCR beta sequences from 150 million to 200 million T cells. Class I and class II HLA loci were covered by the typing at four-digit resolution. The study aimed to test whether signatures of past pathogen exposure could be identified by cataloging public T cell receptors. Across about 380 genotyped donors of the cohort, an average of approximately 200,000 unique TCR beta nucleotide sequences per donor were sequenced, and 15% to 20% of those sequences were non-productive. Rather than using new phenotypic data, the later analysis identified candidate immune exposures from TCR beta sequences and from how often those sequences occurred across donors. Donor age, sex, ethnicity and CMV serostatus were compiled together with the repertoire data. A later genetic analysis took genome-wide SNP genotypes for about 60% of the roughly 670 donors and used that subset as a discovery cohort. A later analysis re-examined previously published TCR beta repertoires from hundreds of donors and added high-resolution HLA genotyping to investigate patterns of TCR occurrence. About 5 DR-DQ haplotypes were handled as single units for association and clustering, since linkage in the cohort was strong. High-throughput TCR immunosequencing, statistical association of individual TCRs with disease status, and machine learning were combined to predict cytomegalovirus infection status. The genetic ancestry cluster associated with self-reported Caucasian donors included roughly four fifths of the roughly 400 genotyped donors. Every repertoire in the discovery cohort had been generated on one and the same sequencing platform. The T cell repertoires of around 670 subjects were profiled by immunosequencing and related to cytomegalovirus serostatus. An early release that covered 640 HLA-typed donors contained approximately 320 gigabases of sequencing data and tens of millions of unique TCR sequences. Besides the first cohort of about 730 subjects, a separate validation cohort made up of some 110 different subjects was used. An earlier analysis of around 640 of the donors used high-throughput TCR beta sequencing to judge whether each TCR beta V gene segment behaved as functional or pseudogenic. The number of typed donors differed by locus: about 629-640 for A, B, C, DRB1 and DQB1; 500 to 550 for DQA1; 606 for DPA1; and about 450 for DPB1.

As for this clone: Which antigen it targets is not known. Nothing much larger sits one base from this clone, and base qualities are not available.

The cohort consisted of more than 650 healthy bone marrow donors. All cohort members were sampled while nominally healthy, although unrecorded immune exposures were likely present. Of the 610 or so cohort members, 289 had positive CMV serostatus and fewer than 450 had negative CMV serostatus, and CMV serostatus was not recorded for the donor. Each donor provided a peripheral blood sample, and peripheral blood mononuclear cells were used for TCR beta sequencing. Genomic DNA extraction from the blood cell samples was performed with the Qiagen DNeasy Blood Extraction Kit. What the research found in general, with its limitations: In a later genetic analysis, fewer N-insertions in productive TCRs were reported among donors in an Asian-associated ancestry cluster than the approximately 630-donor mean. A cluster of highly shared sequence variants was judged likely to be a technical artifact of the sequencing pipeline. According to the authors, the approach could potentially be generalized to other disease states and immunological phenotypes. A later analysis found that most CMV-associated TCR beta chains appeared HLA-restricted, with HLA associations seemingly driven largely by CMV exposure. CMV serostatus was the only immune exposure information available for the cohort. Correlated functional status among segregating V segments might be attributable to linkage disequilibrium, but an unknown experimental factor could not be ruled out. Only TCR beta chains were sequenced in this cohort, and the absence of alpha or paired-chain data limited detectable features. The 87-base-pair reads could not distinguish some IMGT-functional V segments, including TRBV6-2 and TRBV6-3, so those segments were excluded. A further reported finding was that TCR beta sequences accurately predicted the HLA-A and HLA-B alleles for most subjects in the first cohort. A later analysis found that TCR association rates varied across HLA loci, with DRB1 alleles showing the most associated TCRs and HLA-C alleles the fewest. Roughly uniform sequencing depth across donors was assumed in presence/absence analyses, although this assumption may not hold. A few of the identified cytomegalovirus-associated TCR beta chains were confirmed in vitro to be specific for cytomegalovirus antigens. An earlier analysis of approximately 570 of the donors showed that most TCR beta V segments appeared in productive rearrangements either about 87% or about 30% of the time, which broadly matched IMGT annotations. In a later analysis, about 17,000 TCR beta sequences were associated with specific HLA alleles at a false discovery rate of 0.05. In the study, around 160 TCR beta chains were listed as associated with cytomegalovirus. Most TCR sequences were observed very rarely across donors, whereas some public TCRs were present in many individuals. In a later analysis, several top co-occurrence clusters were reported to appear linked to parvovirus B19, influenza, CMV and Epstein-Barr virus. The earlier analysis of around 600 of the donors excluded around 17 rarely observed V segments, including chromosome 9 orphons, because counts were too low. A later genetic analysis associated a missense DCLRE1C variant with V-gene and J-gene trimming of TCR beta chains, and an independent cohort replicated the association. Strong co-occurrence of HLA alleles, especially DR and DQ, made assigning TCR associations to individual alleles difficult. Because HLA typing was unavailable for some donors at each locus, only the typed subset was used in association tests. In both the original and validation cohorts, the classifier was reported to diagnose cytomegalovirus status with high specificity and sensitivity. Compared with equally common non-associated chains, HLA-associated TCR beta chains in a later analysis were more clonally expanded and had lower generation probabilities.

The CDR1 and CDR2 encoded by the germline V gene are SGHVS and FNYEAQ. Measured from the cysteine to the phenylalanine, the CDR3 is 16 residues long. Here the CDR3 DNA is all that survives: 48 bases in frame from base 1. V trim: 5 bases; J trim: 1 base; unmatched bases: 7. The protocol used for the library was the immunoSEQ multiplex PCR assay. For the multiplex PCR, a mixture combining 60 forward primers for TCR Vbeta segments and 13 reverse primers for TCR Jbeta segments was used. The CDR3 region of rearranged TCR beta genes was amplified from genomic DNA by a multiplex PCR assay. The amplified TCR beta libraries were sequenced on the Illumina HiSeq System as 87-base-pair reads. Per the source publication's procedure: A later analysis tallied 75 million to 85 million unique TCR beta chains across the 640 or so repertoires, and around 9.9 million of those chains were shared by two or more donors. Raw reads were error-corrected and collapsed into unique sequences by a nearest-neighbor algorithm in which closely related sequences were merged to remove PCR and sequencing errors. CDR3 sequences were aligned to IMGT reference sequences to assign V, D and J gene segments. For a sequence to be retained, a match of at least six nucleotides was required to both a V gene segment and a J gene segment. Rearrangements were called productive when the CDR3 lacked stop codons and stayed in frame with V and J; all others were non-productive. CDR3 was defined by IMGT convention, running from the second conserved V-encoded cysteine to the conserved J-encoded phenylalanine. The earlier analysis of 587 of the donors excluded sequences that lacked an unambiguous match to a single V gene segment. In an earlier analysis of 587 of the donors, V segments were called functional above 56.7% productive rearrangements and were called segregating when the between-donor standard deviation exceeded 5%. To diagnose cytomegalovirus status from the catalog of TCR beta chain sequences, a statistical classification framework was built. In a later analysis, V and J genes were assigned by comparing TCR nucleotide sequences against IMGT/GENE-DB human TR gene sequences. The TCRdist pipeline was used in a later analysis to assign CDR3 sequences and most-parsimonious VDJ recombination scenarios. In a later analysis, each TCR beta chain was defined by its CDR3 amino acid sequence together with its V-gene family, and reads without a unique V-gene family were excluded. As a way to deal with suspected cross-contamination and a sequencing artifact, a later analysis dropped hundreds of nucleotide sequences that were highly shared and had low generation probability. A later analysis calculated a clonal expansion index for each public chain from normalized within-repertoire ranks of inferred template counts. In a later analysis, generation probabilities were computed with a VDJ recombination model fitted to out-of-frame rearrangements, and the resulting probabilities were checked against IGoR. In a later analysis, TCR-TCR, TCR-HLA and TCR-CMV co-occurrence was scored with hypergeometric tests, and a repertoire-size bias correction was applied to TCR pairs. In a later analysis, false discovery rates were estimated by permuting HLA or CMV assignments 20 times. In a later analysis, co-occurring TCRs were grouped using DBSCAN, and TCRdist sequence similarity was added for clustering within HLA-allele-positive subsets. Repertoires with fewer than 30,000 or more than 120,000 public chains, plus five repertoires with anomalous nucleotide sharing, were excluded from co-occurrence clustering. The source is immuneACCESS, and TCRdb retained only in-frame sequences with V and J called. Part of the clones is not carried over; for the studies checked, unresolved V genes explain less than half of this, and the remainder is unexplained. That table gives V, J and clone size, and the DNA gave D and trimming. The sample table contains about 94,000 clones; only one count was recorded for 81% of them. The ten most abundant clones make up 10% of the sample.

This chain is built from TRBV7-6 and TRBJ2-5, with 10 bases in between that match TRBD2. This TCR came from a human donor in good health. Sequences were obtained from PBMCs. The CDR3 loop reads CASSQRPSGGQETQYF. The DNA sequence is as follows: TGTGCCAGCAGCCAGAGGCCTAGCGGGGGCCAAGAGACCCAGTACTTC.